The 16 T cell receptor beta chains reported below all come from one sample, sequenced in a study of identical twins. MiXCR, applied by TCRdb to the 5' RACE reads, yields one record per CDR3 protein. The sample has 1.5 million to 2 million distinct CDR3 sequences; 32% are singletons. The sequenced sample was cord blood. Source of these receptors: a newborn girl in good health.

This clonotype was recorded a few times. CDR3 loop: CASSSPSGGRLYVGDEQFF. The CDR3, as DNA: TGTGCCAGCAGTTCCCCTAGCGGGGGGAGGTTGTATGTAGGTGATGAGCAGTTCTTC. The gene calls are TRBV12-3 or TRBV12-4 and TRBJ2-1; 11 bases fit TRBD2. This CDR3 region has 19 residues. V shed 4 bases and J 8 bases; nucleotides not matched to a gene: 19.

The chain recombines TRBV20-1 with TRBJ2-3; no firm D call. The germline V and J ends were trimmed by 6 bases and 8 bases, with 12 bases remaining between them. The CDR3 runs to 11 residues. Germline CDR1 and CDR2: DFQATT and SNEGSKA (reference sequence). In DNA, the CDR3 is TGCAGTGCCGTGGACGCACTTACGCAGTATTTT. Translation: CSAVDALTQYF.

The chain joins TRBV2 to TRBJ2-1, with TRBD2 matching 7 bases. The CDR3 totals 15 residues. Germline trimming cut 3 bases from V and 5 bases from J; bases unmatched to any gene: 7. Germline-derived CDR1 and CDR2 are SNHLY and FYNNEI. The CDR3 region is CASSEVGGMNNEQFF. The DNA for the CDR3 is TGTGCCAGCAGTGAGGTGGGGGGGATGAACAATGAGCAGTTCTTC.

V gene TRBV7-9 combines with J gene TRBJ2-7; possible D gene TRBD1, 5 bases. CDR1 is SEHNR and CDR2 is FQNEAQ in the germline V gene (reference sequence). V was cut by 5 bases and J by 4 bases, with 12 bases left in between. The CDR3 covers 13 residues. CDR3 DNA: TGTGCCAGCAGCCCGTGGACACTGTACGAGCAGTACTTC. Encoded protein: CASSPWTLYEQYF.

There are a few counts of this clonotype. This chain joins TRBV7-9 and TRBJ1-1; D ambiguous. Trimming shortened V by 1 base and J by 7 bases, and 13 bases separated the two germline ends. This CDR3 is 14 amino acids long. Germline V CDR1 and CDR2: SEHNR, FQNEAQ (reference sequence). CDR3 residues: CASSLVVGRSEAFF. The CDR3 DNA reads TGTGCCAGCAGCTTAGTAGTAGGCAGAAGTGAAGCTTTCTTT.

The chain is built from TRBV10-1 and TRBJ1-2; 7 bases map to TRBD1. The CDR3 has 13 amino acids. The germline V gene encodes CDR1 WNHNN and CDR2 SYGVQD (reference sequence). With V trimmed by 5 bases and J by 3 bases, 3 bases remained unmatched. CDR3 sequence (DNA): TGCGCCAGCAGTATTGGGACAGACTATGGCTACACCTTC. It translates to CASSIGTDYGYTF.

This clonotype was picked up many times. This CDR3 reads CASSLGAMNTEAFF. In DNA form, the CDR3 reads TGCGCCAGCAGCTTAGGCGCCATGAACACTGAAGCTTTCTTT. The chain joins TRBV5-1 to TRBJ1-1, with D uncertain. The V end was cut by 2 bases, the J end by 0 bases, with 8 bases between. The length of the CDR3 is 14 residues. Germline V gene sequence: CDR1 SGHRS, CDR2 YFSETQ.

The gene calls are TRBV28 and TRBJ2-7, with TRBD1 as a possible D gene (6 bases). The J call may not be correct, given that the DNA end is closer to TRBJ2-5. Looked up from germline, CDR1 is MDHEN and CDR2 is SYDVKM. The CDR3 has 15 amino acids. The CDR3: CASSKPGTLKETQYF. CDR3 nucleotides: TGTGCCAGCAGTAAGCCCGGGACACTTAAAGAGACCCAGTACTTC.

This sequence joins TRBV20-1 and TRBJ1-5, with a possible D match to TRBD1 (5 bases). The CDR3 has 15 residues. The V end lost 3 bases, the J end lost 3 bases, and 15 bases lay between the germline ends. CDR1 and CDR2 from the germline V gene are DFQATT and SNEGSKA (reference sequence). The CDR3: CSARQTTGNNQPQHF. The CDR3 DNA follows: TGCAGTGCTAGGCAAACTACAGGTAACAATCAGCCCCAGCATTTT.

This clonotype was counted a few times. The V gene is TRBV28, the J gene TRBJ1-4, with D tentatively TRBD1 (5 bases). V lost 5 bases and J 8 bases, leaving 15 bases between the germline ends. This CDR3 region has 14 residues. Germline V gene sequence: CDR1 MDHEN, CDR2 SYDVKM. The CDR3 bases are TGTGCCAGCAGTCACTCAGGGCGGAGGGAAAAACTGTTTTTT. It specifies CASSHSGRREKLFF.

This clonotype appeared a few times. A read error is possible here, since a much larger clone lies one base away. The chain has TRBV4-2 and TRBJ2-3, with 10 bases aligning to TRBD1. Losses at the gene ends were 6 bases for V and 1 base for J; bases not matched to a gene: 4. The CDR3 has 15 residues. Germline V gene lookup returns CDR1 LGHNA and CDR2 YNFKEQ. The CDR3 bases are TGTGCCAGCAGGCCCGGGACAGGGGGCACAGATACGCAGTATTTT. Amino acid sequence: CASRPGTGGTDTQYF.

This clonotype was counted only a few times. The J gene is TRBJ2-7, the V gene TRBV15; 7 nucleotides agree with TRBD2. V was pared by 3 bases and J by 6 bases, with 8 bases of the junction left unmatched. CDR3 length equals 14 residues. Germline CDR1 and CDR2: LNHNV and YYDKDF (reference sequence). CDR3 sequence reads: CATSRLAGVGEQYF. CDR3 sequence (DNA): TGTGCCACCAGCAGGTTGGCGGGAGTGGGCGAGCAGTACTTC.

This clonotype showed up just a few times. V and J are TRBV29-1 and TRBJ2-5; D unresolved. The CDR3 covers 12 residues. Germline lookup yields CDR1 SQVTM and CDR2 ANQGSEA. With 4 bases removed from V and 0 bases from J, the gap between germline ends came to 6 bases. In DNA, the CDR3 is TGCAGCGTTGCGGCGTACCAAGAGACCCAGTACTTC. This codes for CSVAAYQETQYF.

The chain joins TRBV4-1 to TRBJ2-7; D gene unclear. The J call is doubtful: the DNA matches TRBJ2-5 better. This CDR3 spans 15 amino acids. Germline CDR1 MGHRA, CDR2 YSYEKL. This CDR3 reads CASSHYHRAGETQYF. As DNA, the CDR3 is TGCGCCAGCAGCCATTATCATAGGGCTGGTGAGACCCAGTACTTC.

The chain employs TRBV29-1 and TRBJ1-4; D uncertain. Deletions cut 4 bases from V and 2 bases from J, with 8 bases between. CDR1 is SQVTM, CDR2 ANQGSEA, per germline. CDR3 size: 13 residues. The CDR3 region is CSVALRTNEKLFF. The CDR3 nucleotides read TGCAGCGTTGCCCTCAGGACTAATGAAAAACTGTTTTTT.

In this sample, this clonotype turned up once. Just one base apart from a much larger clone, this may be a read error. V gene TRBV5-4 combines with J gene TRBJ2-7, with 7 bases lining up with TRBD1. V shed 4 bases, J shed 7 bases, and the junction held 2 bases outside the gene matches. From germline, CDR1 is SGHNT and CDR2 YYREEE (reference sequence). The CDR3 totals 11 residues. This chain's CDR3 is CASSGGQEQYF. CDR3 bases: TGTGCCAGCAGCGGGGGACAGGAGCAGTACTTC.